Below, one T cell receptor (beta chain) is given with its context. The antigen remains undetermined. Sample treatment: roughly 19 received Ad26.COV2.S at low or high dose, single or two shots; about 5 received placebo; per-sample allocation not given. All samples were drawn on day 63, counting from the first vaccine or placebo injection. Spike of the Wuhan-strain SARS-CoV-2 was expressed by an Ad26 vector, which formed the vaccine. Method: immunoSEQ multiplex PCR; TCRdb's copy keeps in-frame clones and lacks some. The repertoire holds about 440,000 clones, with roughly nine tenths as singletons. The data are from a study of Ad26.COV2.S vaccination and SARS-CoV-2 variants. About the study: Enrollment placed the donor in the COV1001 Ad26.COV2.S trial arm. The authors gave Ad26.COV2.S intramuscularly, either once or twice 56 days apart.

V gave up 3 bases and J gave up 4 bases, with 7 bases separating them. This CDR3 is built from 12 residues. CDR1 and CDR2 from the germline V gene are SGDLS and YYNGEE. General study points: Vaccinees reportedly had broad spike-specific CD8+ and CD4+ T cell responses.

This TCR was sampled from a person aged 18 to 59 who received the Ad26.COV2.S COVID-19 vaccine or a placebo. The starting material was peripheral blood, obtained in a trial of Ad26.COV2.S vaccine versus placebo. V is TRBV9 and J is TRBJ2-5; D is unresolved. CDR3 loop: CASSARGETQYF. DNA for the CDR3: TGTGCCAGCAGCGCGAGAGGAGAGACCCAGTACTTC.